This TCR beta chain was sequenced for a study of blood T cell repertoires in COVID-19. The overall study: The United States, Italy and Spain supplied acute and convalescent COVID-19 samples. Sample material is recorded as cDNA or gDNA derived from T cells, B-cell-depleted T cells, or PBMCs.

In the authors' workflow: Reference gene primer amplification yielded estimated nucleated cell counts. Method: immunoSEQ multiplex PCR; TCRdb's copy keeps in-frame clones and lacks some. Clonal size and the V and J genes are those of that table, whereas D and trimming came from the DNA. This repertoire shows 60,000 to 65,000 clones, around 83% found once; its top ten account for 10%. Recruited during active infection, patients (from Seattle) were subsequently followed longitudinally. Trimming removed 5 bases at V and 13 bases at J, with 15 bases between. The length of the CDR3 is 12 residues. Germline values: CDR1 LNHDA, CDR2 SQIVND (reference sequence).

The receptor was derived from a man aged 50 to 59 with COVID-19, enrolled during active disease. Sequenced material: peripheral blood. The V gene is TRBV19, the J gene TRBJ1-5; D might be TRBD1 (5 bases). The CDR3 region is CASSGGGGIQHF. DNA for the CDR3: TGTGCCAGTAGTGGAGGCGGGGGGATACAGCATTTT.